The present T cell receptor (beta chain) was sequenced within a study of blood T cells in healthy people across ages. Study outcomes and limitations: Estimated diversity that came from one million T cells was considered an underestimate.

PCR was performed a second time for about 7 to 12 cycles using a sample-barcoded 5' primer and a J-beta primer mix. TCRdb re-called the 5' RACE reads with MiXCR, one entry per CDR3 protein. The sample records about 900,000 distinct CDR3 sequences, around 68% being singletons. From germline, CDR1 is DFQATT and CDR2 SNEGSKA (reference sequence). The CDR3 runs to 13 residues. A word on this clonotype: Its antigen is undetermined.

This chain uses TRBV20-1 with TRBJ2-4, with D perhaps TRBD2 (6 bases). Gene TRBJ2-7 matches the end of the DNA better, so the J call may be wrong. The sequence came from a young man in good health. The sequenced material came from blood. The CDR3: CSAPGTYSYEQYF. The CDR3 DNA reads as TGCAGTGCTCCCGGGACTTACTCCTACGAGCAGTACTTC.